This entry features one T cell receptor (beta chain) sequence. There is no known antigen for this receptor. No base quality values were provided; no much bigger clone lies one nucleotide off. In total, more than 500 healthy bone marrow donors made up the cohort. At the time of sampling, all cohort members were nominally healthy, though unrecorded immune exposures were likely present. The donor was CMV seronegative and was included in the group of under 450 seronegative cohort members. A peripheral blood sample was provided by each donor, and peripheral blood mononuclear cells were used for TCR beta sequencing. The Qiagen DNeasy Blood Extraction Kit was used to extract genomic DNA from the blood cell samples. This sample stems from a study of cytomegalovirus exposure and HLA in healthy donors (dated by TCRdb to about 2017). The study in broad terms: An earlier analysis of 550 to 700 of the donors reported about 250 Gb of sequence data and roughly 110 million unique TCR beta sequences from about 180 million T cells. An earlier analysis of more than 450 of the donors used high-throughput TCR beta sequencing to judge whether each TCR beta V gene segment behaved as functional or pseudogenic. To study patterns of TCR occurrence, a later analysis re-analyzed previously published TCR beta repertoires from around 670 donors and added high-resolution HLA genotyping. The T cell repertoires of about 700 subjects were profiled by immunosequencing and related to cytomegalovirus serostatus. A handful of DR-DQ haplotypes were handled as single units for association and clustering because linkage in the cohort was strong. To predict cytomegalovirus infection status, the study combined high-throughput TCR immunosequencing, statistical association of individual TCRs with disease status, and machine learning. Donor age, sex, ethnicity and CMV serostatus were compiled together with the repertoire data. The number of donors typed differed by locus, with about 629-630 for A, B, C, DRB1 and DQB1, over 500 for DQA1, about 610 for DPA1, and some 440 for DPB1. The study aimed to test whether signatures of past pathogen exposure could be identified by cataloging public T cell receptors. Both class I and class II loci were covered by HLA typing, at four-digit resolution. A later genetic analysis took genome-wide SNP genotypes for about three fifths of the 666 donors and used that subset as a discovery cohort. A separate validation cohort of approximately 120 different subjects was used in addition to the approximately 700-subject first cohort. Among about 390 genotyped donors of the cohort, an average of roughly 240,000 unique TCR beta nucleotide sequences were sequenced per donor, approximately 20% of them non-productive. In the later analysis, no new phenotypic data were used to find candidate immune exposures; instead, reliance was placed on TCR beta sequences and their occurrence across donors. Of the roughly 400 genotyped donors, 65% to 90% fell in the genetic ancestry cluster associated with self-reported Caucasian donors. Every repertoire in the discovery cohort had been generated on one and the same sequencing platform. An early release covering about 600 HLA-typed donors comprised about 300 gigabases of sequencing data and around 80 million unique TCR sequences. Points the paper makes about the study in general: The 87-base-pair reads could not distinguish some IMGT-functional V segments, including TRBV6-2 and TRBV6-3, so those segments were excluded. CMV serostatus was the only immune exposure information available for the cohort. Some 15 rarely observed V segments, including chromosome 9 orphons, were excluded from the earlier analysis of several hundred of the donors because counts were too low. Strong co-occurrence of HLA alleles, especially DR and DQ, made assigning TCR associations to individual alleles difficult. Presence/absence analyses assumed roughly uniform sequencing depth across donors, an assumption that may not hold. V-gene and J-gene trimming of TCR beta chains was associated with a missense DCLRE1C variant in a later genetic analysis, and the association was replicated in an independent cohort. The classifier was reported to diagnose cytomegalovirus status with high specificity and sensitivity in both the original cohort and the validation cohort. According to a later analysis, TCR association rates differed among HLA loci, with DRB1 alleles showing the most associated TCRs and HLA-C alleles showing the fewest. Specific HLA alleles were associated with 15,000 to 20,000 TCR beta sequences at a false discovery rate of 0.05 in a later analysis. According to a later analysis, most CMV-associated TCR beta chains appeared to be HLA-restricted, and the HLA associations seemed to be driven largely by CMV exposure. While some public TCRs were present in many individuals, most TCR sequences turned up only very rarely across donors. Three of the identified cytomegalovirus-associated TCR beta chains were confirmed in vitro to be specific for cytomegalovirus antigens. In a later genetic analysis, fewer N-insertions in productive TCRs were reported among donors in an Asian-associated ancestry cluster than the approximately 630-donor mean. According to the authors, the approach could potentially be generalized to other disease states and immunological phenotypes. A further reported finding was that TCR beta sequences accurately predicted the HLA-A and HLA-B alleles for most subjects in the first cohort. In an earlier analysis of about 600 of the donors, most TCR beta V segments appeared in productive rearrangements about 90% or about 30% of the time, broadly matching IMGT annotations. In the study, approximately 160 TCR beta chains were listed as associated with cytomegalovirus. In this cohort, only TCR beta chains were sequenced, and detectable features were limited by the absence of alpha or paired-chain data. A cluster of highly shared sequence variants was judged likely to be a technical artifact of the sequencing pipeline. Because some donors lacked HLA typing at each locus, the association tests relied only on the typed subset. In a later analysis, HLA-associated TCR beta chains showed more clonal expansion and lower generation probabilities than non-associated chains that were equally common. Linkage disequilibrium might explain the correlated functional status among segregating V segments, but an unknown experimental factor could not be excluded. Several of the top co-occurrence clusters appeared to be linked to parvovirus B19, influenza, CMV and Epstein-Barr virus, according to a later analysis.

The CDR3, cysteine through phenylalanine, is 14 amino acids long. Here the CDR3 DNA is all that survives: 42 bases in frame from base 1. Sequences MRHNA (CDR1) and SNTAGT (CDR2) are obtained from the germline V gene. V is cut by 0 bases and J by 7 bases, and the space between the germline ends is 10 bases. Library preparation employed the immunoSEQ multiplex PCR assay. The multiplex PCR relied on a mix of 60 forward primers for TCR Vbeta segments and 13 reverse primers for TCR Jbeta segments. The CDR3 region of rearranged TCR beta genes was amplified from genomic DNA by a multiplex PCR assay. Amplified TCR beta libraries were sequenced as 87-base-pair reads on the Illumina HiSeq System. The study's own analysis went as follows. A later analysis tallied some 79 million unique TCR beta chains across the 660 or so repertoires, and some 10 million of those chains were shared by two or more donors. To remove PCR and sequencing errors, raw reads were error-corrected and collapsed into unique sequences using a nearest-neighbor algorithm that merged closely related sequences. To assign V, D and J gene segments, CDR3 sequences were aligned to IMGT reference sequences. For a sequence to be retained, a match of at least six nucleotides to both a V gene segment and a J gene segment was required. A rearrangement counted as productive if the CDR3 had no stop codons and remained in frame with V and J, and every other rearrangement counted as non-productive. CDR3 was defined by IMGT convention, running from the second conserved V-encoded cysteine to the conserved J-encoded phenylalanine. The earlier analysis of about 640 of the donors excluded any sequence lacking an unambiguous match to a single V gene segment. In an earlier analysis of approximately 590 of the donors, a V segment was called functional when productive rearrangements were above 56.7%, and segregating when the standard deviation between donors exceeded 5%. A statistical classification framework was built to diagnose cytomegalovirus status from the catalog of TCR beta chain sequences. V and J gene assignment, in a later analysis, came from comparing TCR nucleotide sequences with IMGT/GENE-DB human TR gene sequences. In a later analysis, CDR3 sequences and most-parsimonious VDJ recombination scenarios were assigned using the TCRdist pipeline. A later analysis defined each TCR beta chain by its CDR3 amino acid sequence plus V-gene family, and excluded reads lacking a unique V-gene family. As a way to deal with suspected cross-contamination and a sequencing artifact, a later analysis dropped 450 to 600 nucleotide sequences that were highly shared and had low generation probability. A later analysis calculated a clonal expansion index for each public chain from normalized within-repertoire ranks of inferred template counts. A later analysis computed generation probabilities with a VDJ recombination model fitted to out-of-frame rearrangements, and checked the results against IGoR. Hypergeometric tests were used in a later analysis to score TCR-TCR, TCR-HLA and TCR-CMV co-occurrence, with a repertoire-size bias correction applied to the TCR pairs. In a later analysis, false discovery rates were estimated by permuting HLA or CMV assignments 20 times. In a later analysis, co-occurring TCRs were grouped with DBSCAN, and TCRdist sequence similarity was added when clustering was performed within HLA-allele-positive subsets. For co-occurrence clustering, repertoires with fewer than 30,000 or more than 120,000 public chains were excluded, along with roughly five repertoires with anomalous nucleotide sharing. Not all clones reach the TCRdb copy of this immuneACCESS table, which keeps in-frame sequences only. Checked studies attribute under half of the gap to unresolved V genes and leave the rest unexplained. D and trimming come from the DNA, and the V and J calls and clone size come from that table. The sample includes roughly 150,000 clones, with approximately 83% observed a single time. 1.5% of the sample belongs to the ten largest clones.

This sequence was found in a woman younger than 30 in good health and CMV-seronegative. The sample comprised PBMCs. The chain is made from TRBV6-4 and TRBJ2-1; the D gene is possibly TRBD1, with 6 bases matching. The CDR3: CASSDSQQGNEQFF. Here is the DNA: TGTGCCAGCAGTGACTCGCAGCAGGGGAATGAGCAGTTCTTC.